One and the same sample provided the 23 T cell receptor beta chains below, sequenced in a study of CD8 T cells in Susac syndrome (dated by TCRdb to the late 2010s). The library was made by the immunoSEQ multiplex PCR assay. RNA was extracted with the RNeasy kit and 0.5 to 1 ug was reverse transcribed using random hexamers. TCRdb reanalyzed the raw reads on its own, using fastp at Q25 for trimming and MiXCR for clone calling, and kept in-frame beta chains. Merged by CDR3 protein, the rows form single entries marked with the most common genes and DNA. The sample data list around 180,000 distinct CDR3 sequences, and roughly 95% of these were observed just once. Clones ranked in the top ten supply approximately 0.09% of the sample. The sample comprised CD4+ T cells from PBMCs. Receptors originate from a human donor with multiple sclerosis.

In this sample, this clonotype turned up once. The chain uses TRBV12-3 or TRBV12-4 and TRBJ2-2; D may be TRBD1 or TRBD2 (5 bases each). This CDR3 is built from 14 residues. The ends were cut back, 8 bases at V and 2 bases at J, with 12 bases in the middle. The CDR3 DNA follows: TGTGCCAGCTTGGGACGGGGAAACACCGGGGAGCTGTTTTTT. Translation gives CASLGRGNTGELFF.

The gene calls are TRBV19 and TRBJ1-1; 8 bases align to TRBD1. Germline V CDR1 and CDR2: LNHDA, SQIVND (reference sequence). The trim removed 7 bases at V and 7 bases at J, leaving 8 bases unmatched. The CDR3 has 13 amino acids. The CDR3 is CASTAGQALEAFF. The CDR3 DNA reads as TGTGCCAGTACCGCGGGACAGGCGCTTGAAGCTTTCTTT.

The rearrangement joins TRBV5-6 to TRBJ2-1, with D perhaps matching TRBD1 (5 bases). V was shortened by 4 bases and J by 6 bases, with 20 bases between the two germline ends. Per germline, CDR1 SGHDT and CDR2 YYEEEE. CDR3 length equals 16 residues. CDR3 nucleotide sequence: TGTGCCAGCAGCCTCCTTGGAACAGGAGATCGCAATGAGCAGTTCTTC. Translating it yields CASSLLGTGDRNEQFF.

This chain joins TRBV9 and TRBJ1-2, with no clear D. The CDR3 length is 13 residues. V lost 0 bases and J lost 2, with 5 bases in between. CDR1 and CDR2 (germline): SGDLS, YYNGEE. The CDR3 coding sequence is TGTGCCAGCAGCGTAGACGGGAACTATGGCTACACCTTC. This codes for CASSVDGNYGYTF. The full variable domain, completed using reference TRBV9 and TRBJ1-2, is DSGVTQTPKHLITATGQRVTLRCSPRSGDLSVYWYQQSLDQGLQFLIQYYNGEERAKGNILERFSAQQFPDLHSELNLSSLELGDSALYFCASSVDGNYGYTFGSGTRLTVV.

The chain joins TRBV29-1 to TRBJ2-1; TRBD2 agrees at 7 bases. CDR3 length equals 13 residues. Germline values: CDR1 SQVTM, CDR2 ANQGSEA. V shed 3 bases, J shed 13 bases, and the junction held 12 bases outside the gene matches. CDR3 in DNA: TGCAGCGTTGATTGGGGGAGGGACCGTGGACAGTTCTTC. Amino acids: CSVDWGRDRGQFF.

The chain recombines TRBV2 with TRBJ1-6; D gene unclear. CDR1 is SNHLY and CDR2 is FYNNEI in the germline V gene. Trimming removed 1 base from V and 18 bases from J, with 13 bases in between. The CDR3 runs 12 residues. The CDR3 region has the DNA TGTGCCAGCAGTGAAGTCGCAGGCCGGGCCCACTTT. It yields the protein CASSEVAGRAHF.

The rearrangement uses TRBV30 and TRBJ2-3; a possible D gene is TRBD1 (7 bases). The CDR3 is 14 residues long. The germline gives CDR1 GTSNPN, CDR2 SVGIG (reference sequence). The V and J ends lost 3 bases and 3 bases respectively, with 13 bases between them. The CDR3: CAWSGPGGTDTQYF. CDR3 sequence (DNA): TGTGCCTGGAGCGGGCCAGGGGGGACAGATACGCAGTATTTT.

The J gene is TRBJ2-7, the V gene TRBV6-2 or TRBV6-3; no clear D. V gave up 4 bases and J gave up 4 bases, with 8 bases separating them. From germline, CDR1 is MNHEY and CDR2 SVGEGT. The CDR3 spans 12 residues. The CDR3 loop reads CASSLRQYEQYF. Here the CDR3 DNA reads TGTGCCAGCAGTTTGCGCCAATACGAGCAGTACTTC.

The chain links TRBV4-2 to TRBJ1-2; perhaps TRBD1 as D (6 bases). V was cut by 0 bases and J by 1 base, with 12 bases left in between. CDR3 length equals 16 residues. The germline V gene encodes CDR1 LGHNA and CDR2 YNFKEQ. The CDR3 DNA reads TGTGCCAGCAGCCAAGATCCAGGGGAGGGTAACTATGGCTACACCTTC. It yields the protein CASSQDPGEGNYGYTF.

J is TRBJ1-5 and V is TRBV20-1; TRBD1 matches at 7 bases. The V gene's germline CDR1 is DFQATT and CDR2 SNEGSKA (reference sequence). Germline trimming cut 6 bases from V and 3 bases from J; bases unmatched to any gene: 14. The CDR3 covers 16 residues. CDR3 bases: TGCAGTGCCCAGATTGGGGCAGGGGGACTCAATCAGCCCCAGCATTTT. This sequence encodes CSAQIGAGGLNQPQHF.

The count of this clonotype is one. An end of the junction differs from the germline gene, which may be a read error. This sequence joins TRBV29-1 and TRBJ1-2; TRBD1 might be the D (6 bases). In germline, CDR1 is SQVTM, CDR2 ANQGSEA. CDR3 length equals 15 residues. Here the CDR3 DNA reads TGCAGCGTCGAAGGGGGACCTAGGCAGTACGGTGGCTACACCTTC. Protein product: CSVEGGPRQYGGYTF.

The gene calls are TRBV9 and TRBJ1-1, with no clear D. V shed 0 bases and J shed 5 bases, with 8 bases lying between them. Germline V gene sequence: CDR1 SGDLS, CDR2 YYNGEE. The CDR3 spans 13 residues. The CDR3 sequence is CASSVGGFTEAFF. The CDR3 DNA reads as TGTGCCAGCAGCGTAGGAGGGTTTACTGAAGCTTTCTTT.

The chain has TRBV20-1 and TRBJ1-4; D gene ambiguous. Trimming shortened V by 6 bases and J by 3 bases, and 14 bases separated the two germline ends. The CDR3 totals 14 residues. Germline CDR1 reads DFQATT; CDR2 reads SNEGSKA (reference sequence). The CDR3 protein is CSAARRSANEKLFF. The CDR3 DNA reads TGCAGTGCCGCGCGGCGATCGGCTAATGAAAAACTGTTTTTT.

This chain uses TRBV3-1 with TRBJ1-2; no clear D gene. This CDR3 region has 17 residues. V was trimmed by 4 bases and J by 5 bases, leaving 23 bases between them. CDR1 is LGHDT, CDR2 YNNKEL, per germline (reference sequence). In DNA, the CDR3 is TGTGCCAGCAGCCCGATCGTCGGAAACTCCGGTTTTTATGGCTACACCTTC. Its translation: CASSPIVGNSGFYGYTF.

This rearrangement joins TRBV10-2 to TRBJ2-5; unclear D gene. CDR3 length: 13 amino acids. The germline V gene has CDR1 WSHSY and CDR2 SAAADI. Trimming left V 7 bases short and J 1 base short, with 10 bases between. The CDR3 coding sequence is TGCGCCAGCAACCCCCCCGCCCAAGAGACCCAGTACTTC. Its protein is CASNPPAQETQYF.

The chain has TRBV7-2 and TRBJ2-1; D unclear. The CDR3 length is 13 residues. In germline, CDR1 is SGHTA, CDR2 FQGNSA. V lost 5 bases, J lost 5 bases, and 10 bases lay in between. CDR3 in amino acids: CASSPTVNNEQFF. For the CDR3, the DNA is TGTGCCAGCAGCCCCACGGTAAACAATGAGCAGTTCTTC.

The chain carries TRBV3-1 and TRBJ2-5; TRBD1 or TRBD2 may be the D gene (6 bases each). Trimming took 5 bases from V and 5 from J, leaving 18 bases between them. The CDR3 is 15 residues long. Germline CDR1 and CDR2: LGHDT and YNNKEL (reference sequence). The CDR3 spells CASSTDVGGLETQYF. As DNA, the CDR3 is TGTGCCAGCAGCACGGACGTCGGGGGCCTGGAGACCCAGTACTTC.

V and J are TRBV7-9 and TRBJ1-1; 9 bases align to TRBD1. Per germline, CDR1 SEHNR and CDR2 FQNEAQ (reference sequence). The CDR3 loop spans 15 amino acids. The junction had 5 bases not matched to a gene; V was cut back by 5 bases and J by 1 base. The CDR3 nucleotides are TGTGCCAGCAGCGACTGGACAGGGGCGAACACTGAAGCTTTCTTT. As protein: CASSDWTGANTEAFF.

The J gene is TRBJ2-1, the V gene TRBV7-2; the match to TRBD1 covers 10 bases. This CDR3 is 15 amino acids long. Unmatched junction bases numbered 8, after V lost 5 bases and J lost 7 bases. CDR1 is SGHTA, CDR2 FQGNSA, per germline. CDR3 sequence: CASSLTGTGVNEQFF. In nucleotides, the CDR3 is TGTGCCAGCAGCCTAACCGGGACAGGGGTAAATGAGCAGTTCTTC. Full variable domain (outside the CDR3, taken from reference TRBV7-2 and TRBJ2-1): GAGVSQSPSNKVTEKGKDVELRCDPISGHTALYWYRQSLGQGLEFLIYFQGNSAPDKSGLPSDRFSAERTGGSVSTLTIQRTQQEDSAVYLCASSLTGTGVNEQFFGPGTRLTVL.

This chain connects TRBV30 to TRBJ1-2, with 7 positions matching TRBD1. The CDR3 length is 16 residues. Germline trimming cut 1 base from V and 2 bases from J; bases unmatched to any gene: 10. Germline V gene lookup returns CDR1 GTSNPN and CDR2 SVGIG (reference sequence). In DNA, the CDR3 is TGTGCCTGGAGTGCCTCTCCGGGACAGAGGAACTATGGCTACACCTTC. Translating it yields CAWSASPGQRNYGYTF.

The chain links TRBV29-1 to TRBJ2-2; tentatively, D is TRBD2 (6 bases). The germline V gene has CDR1 SQVTM and CDR2 ANQGSEA. CDR3 length: 16 residues. V was clipped by 6 bases and J by 0 bases, with 17 bases between them. CDR3 in amino acids: CSVAQGTVSNTGELFF. The CDR3, as DNA: TGCAGCGTAGCACAAGGGACTGTTTCGAACACCGGGGAGCTGTTTTTT.

The chain recombines TRBV12-3 or TRBV12-4 with TRBJ1-6; 9 positions agree with TRBD1. The junction had 5 bases not matched to a gene; V was cut back by 6 bases and J by 5 bases. This CDR3 region has 15 residues. CDR3 coding DNA: TGTGCCAGCAGGGTCCGGACAGGGGATAATTCACCCCTCCACTTT. This sequence encodes CASRVRTGDNSPLHF.

This chain links TRBV5-1 with TRBJ2-2; no definite D call. The V end lost 1 base, the J end lost 5 bases, and 12 bases lay between the germline ends. Germline CDR1 and CDR2: SGHRS and YFSETQ. The CDR3 length is 15 residues. The CDR3 sequence: CASSLSGKETGELFF. DNA for the CDR3: TGCGCCAGCAGCTTGTCAGGAAAAGAGACCGGGGAGCTGTTTTTT.